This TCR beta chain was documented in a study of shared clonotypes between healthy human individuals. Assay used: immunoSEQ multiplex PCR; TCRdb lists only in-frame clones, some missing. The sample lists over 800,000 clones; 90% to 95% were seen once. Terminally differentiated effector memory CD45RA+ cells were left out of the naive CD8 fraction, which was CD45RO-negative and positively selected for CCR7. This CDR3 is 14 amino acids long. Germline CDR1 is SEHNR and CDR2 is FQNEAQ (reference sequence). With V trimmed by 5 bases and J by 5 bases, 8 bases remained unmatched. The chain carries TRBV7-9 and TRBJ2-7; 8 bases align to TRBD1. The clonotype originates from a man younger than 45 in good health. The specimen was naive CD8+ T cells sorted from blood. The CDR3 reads CASSPEAGGDEQYF. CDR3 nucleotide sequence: TGTGCCAGCAGCCCCGAAGCAGGGGGCGACGAGCAGTACTTC.